The 31 T cell receptor beta chains below were found in one sample sequenced in a study of T cells in Graves' hyperthyroidism and ophthalmopathy. Template material for amplifying TCR beta CDR3 regions consisted of RNA transcripts. Researchers ran a first-round RT-PCR on the TCR CDR3 using the HTBI primer set. TCRdb passed the multiplex PCR reads through MiXCR, listing each CDR3 protein once. The table lists some 460,000 distinct CDR3 sequences, 15% to 18% of them singletons, with over 7.5% in the top ten. The sequenced sample was blood. The receptors come from a woman younger than 35 with Graves' hyperthyroidism.

This clonotype came up many times. The V call is TRBV27, the J call TRBJ2-7; 9 bases match TRBD2. CDR1 is MNHEY and CDR2 is SMNVEV in the germline V gene (reference sequence). The CDR3 is 15 amino acids. V shed 3 bases, J shed 2 bases, and the junction held 5 bases outside the gene matches. CDR3 residues: CASSLGGGAPYEQYF. In DNA form, the CDR3 reads TGTGCCAGCAGTTTGGGCGGGGGGGCCCCCTACGAGCAGTACTTC.

The J gene is TRBJ2-3, the V gene TRBV29-1, with D perhaps assigned TRBD1 or TRBD2 (6 bases each). The V end was cut by 4 bases, the J end by 5 bases, with 10 bases between. The CDR3 is 12 amino acids. Germline values: CDR1 SQVTM, CDR2 ANQGSEA. CDR3 DNA sequence: TGCAGCGTTGGGGGGGCGGAAGATACGCAGTATTTT. It translates to CSVGGAEDTQYF.

This clonotype was detected ten times or more. V usage is TRBV5-6 and J usage is TRBJ2-3, with 10 nucleotides matching TRBD2. The J segment lost 2 bases and the V segment lost 7 bases, leaving 10 bases of the junction unmatched. The germline gives CDR1 SGHDT, CDR2 YYEEEE. CDR3 length equals 16 residues. The CDR3 DNA reads TGTGCCAGCTTTTTAAGCGGGAGGGCGGCCACAGATACGCAGTATTTT. Protein: CASFLSGRAATDTQYF.

This clonotype was observed at least ten times. V is TRBV9 and J is TRBJ2-1, with a tentative D call TRBD2 (6 bases). This CDR3 has 13 residues. V was shortened by 4 bases and J by 12 bases, with 17 bases between the two germline ends. From germline, CDR1 is SGDLS and CDR2 YYNGEE. The CDR3 bases are TGTGCCAGCAGCACGGGACCCCAGGAGGGGCAGTTCTTC. This translates into CASSTGPQEGQFF.

A note on this clonotype: Sequence at one end of the junction differs from germline and may be a read error. The chain couples TRBV28 to TRBJ1-4; TRBD1 matches 8 bases. The germline V gene has CDR1 MDHEN and CDR2 SYDVKM. The CDR3 loop spans 16 amino acids. The CDR3, as DNA: TGTGCCAGCAGTAGACGGACAGGGTGGGCTAATGAAAAACTGCTTTTT. The encoded protein is CASSRRTGWANEKLLF.

The chain uses TRBV10-3 and TRBJ1-2; 7 nucleotides match TRBD1. Germline assignment: CDR1 ENHRY and CDR2 SYGVKD. The CDR3 is 12 residues long. J gave up 8 bases and V 6 bases, and 6 bases lay outside the gene matches. In DNA, the CDR3 is TGTGCCATCAGCAACAGGGGAGAAGGCTACACCTTC. The encoded protein is CAISNRGEGYTF.

This clonotype occurred many times. The chain is built from TRBV7-6 and TRBJ2-2, with a weak D call TRBD2 (5 bases). Trimming took 5 bases from V and 5 from J, leaving 6 bases between them. Looked up from germline, CDR1 is SGHVS and CDR2 is FNYEAQ. The CDR3 totals 12 residues. CDR3 DNA: TGTGCCAGCAGCAGGAGGACCGGGGAGCTGTTTTTT. Its translation: CASSRRTGELFF. Full variable domain (rest looked up from reference TRBV7-6 and TRBJ2-2): GAGVSQSPRYKVTKRGQDVALRCDPISGHVSLYWYRQALGQGPEFLTYFNYEAQQDKSGLPNDRFSAERPEGSISTLTIQRTEQRDSAMYRCASSRRTGELFFGEGSRLTVL.

Ten or more counts support this clonotype. The chain combines TRBV3-1 with TRBJ2-1; D may be TRBD2 (6 bases). The CDR3 is 17 residues long. The V gene lost 3 bases and the J gene lost 5 bases, with 20 bases spanning the gap. The V gene's germline CDR1 is LGHDT and CDR2 YNNKEL (reference sequence). The CDR3 DNA sequence: TGTGCCAGCAGCCAGGCAATCCGGGACTCCCCCGACAATGAGCAGTTCTTC. Protein: CASSQAIRDSPDNEQFF.

This clonotype appeared many times. This chain connects TRBV28 to TRBJ1-3; D gene unclear. The CDR3 has 12 amino acids. V was shortened by 2 bases and J by 7 bases, with 6 bases between the two germline ends. Per the germline V gene, CDR1 is MDHEN and CDR2 is SYDVKM. This CDR3 is CASSLATNTIYF. CDR3 sequence (DNA): TGTGCCAGCAGTTTAGCGACTAACACCATATATTTT.

This chain connects TRBV7-3 to TRBJ1-1; TRBD1 matches at 7 bases. Per the germline V gene, CDR1 is SGHTA and CDR2 is FQGTGA. The CDR3 runs 14 residues. The trim removed 5 bases at V and 3 bases at J, leaving 6 bases unmatched. For the CDR3, the DNA is TGTGCCAGCAGCGAGACAGGGAGGTACACTGAAGCTTTCTTT. Its protein is CASSETGRYTEAFF.

This clonotype was counted ten times or more. V usage is TRBV7-9 and J usage is TRBJ2-5; D gene ambiguous. The CDR3 totals 14 residues. The germline V gene has CDR1 SEHNR and CDR2 FQNEAQ (reference sequence). V was trimmed by 4 bases and J by 0 bases, leaving 9 bases between them. CDR3 in amino acids: CASSYLLNQETQYF. In DNA form, the CDR3 reads TGTGCCAGCAGCTACCTACTGAACCAAGAGACCCAGTACTTC.

The sample holds many counts of this clonotype. The V and J genes are TRBV6-1 and TRBJ2-1, with TRBD1 as a possible D gene (6 bases). V lost 3 bases, J lost 0 bases, and 12 bases lay in between. CDR3 length equals 16 residues. CDR1 and CDR2 from the germline V gene are MNHNS and SASEGT. Written as DNA, the CDR3 is TGTGCCAGCAGTGACCCGGACAGCTACTCCTACAATGAGCAGTTCTTC. This encodes CASSDPDSYSYNEQFF.

This clonotype was seen repeatedly, ten times or more. The V call is TRBV7-8, the J call TRBJ2-1, with 8 bases lining up with TRBD2. Germline CDR1 SGHVS, CDR2 FQNEAQ. This CDR3 is built from 15 residues. The V gene end was trimmed by 5 bases and the J gene end by 8 bases; junction bases not matched to a gene: 11. CDR3: CASSLRRTSPHEQFF. The CDR3, as DNA: TGTGCCAGCAGCCTCAGACGGACTAGCCCCCATGAGCAGTTCTTC.

This clonotype came up many times. The V gene is TRBV3-1, the J gene TRBJ2-2; a weak D match, TRBD1 (5 bases). Trimming cost V 6 bases and J 2 bases, with 10 bases left between them. The CDR3 contains 14 residues. Germline V CDR1 and CDR2: LGHDT, YNNKEL (reference sequence). CDR3 residues: CASSPDTNTGELFF. The CDR3 DNA reads TGTGCCAGCAGTCCGGACACCAACACCGGGGAGCTGTTTTTT.

This clonotype was seen ten or more times. The CDR3 loop is CATWGGELFF. In DNA, the CDR3 is TGTGCCACCTGGGGGGGGGAGCTGTTTTTT. V gene TRBV7-2 combines with J gene TRBJ2-2, with D perhaps being TRBD1 or TRBD2 (5 bases each). CDR1 and CDR2 (germline): SGHTA, FQGNSA. V was shortened by 10 bases and J by 8 bases, with 8 bases between the two germline ends. This CDR3 has 10 amino acids.

This clonotype appeared many times. The chain employs TRBV7-2 and TRBJ2-1; TRBD2 matches at 9 bases. This CDR3 has 14 residues. V lost 4 bases, J lost 8 bases, and 6 bases stayed unmatched. Germline V gene sequence: CDR1 SGHTA, CDR2 FQGNSA. CDR3: CASSWVAGEDEQFF. CDR3 in DNA: TGTGCCAGCAGCTGGGTAGCGGGAGAGGATGAGCAGTTCTTC.

This clonotype has at least ten counts. The chain is built from TRBV2 and TRBJ1-3; D may be TRBD1 (6 bases). Looked up from germline, CDR1 is SNHLY and CDR2 is FYNNEI. The germline V and J ends were trimmed by 2 bases and 3 bases, with 11 bases remaining between them. The CDR3 sequence is 15 residues long. CDR3 DNA: TGTGCCAGCAGTGAATGGCGGGGGCGTGGAAACACCATATATTTT. Its translation: CASSEWRGRGNTIYF.

V is TRBV11-2 and J is TRBJ1-1, with a tentative D call TRBD1 (6 bases). CDR3 size: 15 residues. In germline, CDR1 is SGHAT, CDR2 FQNNGV. V was cut by 3 bases and J by 11 bases, with 22 bases left in between. In DNA form, the CDR3 reads TGTGCCAGCAGCTTGGACGGGACACCCCATGGGGAGGCTTTCTTT. Its translation is CASSLDGTPHGEAFF. Using reference TRBV11-2 and TRBJ1-1 for the parts outside the CDR3, the full variable domain is EAGVAQSPRYKIIEKRQSVAFWCNPISGHATLYWYQQILGQGPKLLIQFQNNGVVDDSQLPKDRFSAERLKGVDSTLKIQPAKLEDSAVYLCASSLDGTPHGEAFFGQGTRLTVV.

This clonotype was counted at least ten times. V is TRBV29-1 and J is TRBJ1-2; D gene ambiguous. With 1 base removed from V and 4 bases from J, the gap between germline ends came to 7 bases. The CDR3 totals 12 residues. The germline V gene encodes CDR1 SQVTM and CDR2 ANQGSEA. The CDR3, as DNA: TGCAGCGTTGAAGCAGCGTTCTATGGCTACACCTTC. Its protein is CSVEAAFYGYTF.

This clonotype was observed at least ten times. This rearrangement joins TRBV27 to TRBJ2-3, with 8 bases lining up with TRBD2. The trim removed 2 bases at V and 1 base at J, leaving 14 bases unmatched. CDR3 length: 19 amino acids. CDR1 and CDR2 (germline): MNHEY, SMNVEV (reference sequence). This CDR3 is CASSLGGGGIPDGTDTQYF. The CDR3 bases are TGTGCCAGCAGTTTAGGCGGCGGGGGGATCCCTGATGGCACAGATACGCAGTATTTT.

This sequence joins TRBV11-1 and TRBJ1-2; D is undetermined. V lost 5 bases to trimming and J lost 4 bases, with 11 bases between them. Germline V gene data show CDR1 as SGHAT and CDR2 as FQDESV (reference sequence). There are 13 residues in the CDR3. DNA for the CDR3: TGTGCCAGCAGCGGAGGGAATTCCTATGGCTACACCTTC. It codes for CASSGGNSYGYTF.

This clonotype came up many times. The V call is TRBV10-3, the J call TRBJ1-1, with a tentative D call TRBD1 (6 bases). V was pared by 3 bases and J by 3 bases, with 17 bases between. The CDR3 contains 16 residues. The germline gives CDR1 ENHRY, CDR2 SYGVKD. The CDR3 sequence: CAISDPRDTPYTEAFF. The CDR3, as DNA: TGTGCCATCAGTGACCCGAGGGACACCCCGTACACTGAAGCTTTCTTT.

This clonotype has more than one count but fewer than ten. The V gene is TRBV29-1, the J gene TRBJ2-3; D gene uncertain. Germline values: CDR1 SQVTM, CDR2 ANQGSEA. The length of the CDR3 is 12 residues. CDR3 residues: CSVRPPADTQYF. CDR3 nucleotide sequence: TGCAGTGTACGACCTCCTGCGGATACGCAGTATTTT.

The genes are TRBV20-1 and TRBJ2-5, with D possibly matching TRBD1 (6 bases). Trimming shortened V by 6 bases and J by 5 bases, and 22 bases separated the two germline ends. Per germline, CDR1 DFQATT and CDR2 SNEGSKA (reference sequence). This CDR3 is 15 amino acids long. DNA of the CDR3: TGCAGTGCGCCGAAACAGGGTGTGGAGTGGGAGACCCAGTACTTC. It encodes CSAPKQGVEWETQYF.

This clonotype came up many times. The chain combines TRBV5-1 with TRBJ2-7; 7 bases are a match to TRBD2. The CDR3 has 16 amino acids. Germline lookup yields CDR1 SGHRS and CDR2 YFSETQ. V lost 2 bases and J lost 7; bases outside the gene matches: 15. CDR3 protein: CASSLPSGVFALEQYF. The CDR3 DNA follows: TGCGCCAGCAGCTTACCTAGCGGTGTGTTCGCTCTTGAGCAGTACTTC. The whole variable domain, remainder taken from reference TRBV5-1 and TRBJ2-7, is KAGVTQTPRYLIKTRGQQVTLSCSPISGHRSVSWYQQTPGQGLQFLFEYFSETQRNKGNFPGRFSGRQFSNSRSEMNVSTLELGDSALYLCASSLPSGVFALEQYFGPGTRLTVT.

A remark on this clonotype: Mismatch with germline at one junction end may stem from a read error. The chain recombines TRBV10-3 with TRBJ1-1, with D hard to call. The CDR3 runs to 13 residues. Germline CDR1 is ENHRY and CDR2 is SYGVKD. As DNA, the CDR3 is TGTGCCATCAGTGTGGAGCCGAACGCTGAAGCTTTCTTT. This sequence encodes CAISVEPNAEAFF.

This clonotype was found many times. V gene TRBV20-1 combines with J gene TRBJ1-2; no clear D gene. The CDR3 totals 12 residues. Germline assignment: CDR1 DFQATT and CDR2 SNEGSKA (reference sequence). Trimming shortened V by 3 bases and J by 5 bases, and 10 bases separated the two germline ends. Here the CDR3 reads CSASGAKYGYTF. Written as DNA, the CDR3 is TGCAGTGCTAGTGGCGCGAAGTATGGCTACACCTTC.

This clonotype was counted many times. V and J are TRBV7-8 and TRBJ1-5, with TRBD1 identical over 12 bases. Germline CDR1 and CDR2: SGHVS and FQNEAQ. CDR3 length: 17 amino acids. J gave up 4 bases and V 3 bases, and 7 bases lay outside the gene matches. The CDR3 reads CASSFGDRGLLNQPQHF. In DNA form, the CDR3 reads TGTGCCAGCAGCTTTGGGGACAGGGGGCTACTAAATCAGCCCCAGCATTTT.

This clonotype was counted ten times or more. The genes are TRBV7-9 and TRBJ1-1; D may be TRBD1 (6 bases). Looked up from germline, CDR1 is SEHNR and CDR2 is FQNEAQ (reference sequence). CDR3 length: 16 residues. V lost 5 bases and J 0 bases, leaving 16 bases between the germline ends. CDR3 DNA sequence: TGTGCCAGCAGCCCGCCGGGGGCCCGACTGAACACTGAAGCTTTCTTT. Its translation: CASSPPGARLNTEAFF.

The V and J genes are TRBV30 and TRBJ1-2; the D is unclear. The germline V gene encodes CDR1 GTSNPN and CDR2 SVGIG (reference sequence). V dropped 4 bases and J dropped 8 bases, with 14 bases sitting between them. The CDR3 runs 12 residues. The CDR3 here is CAWTRTAGGYTF. DNA of the CDR3: TGTGCCTGGACCAGGACGGCGGGAGGCTACACCTTC.

This clonotype was found many times. The chain combines TRBV12-5 with TRBJ2-7; the D gene could be TRBD1 or TRBD2 (5 bases each). The CDR3 spans 14 residues. V was shortened by 1 base and J by 2 bases, with 9 bases between the two germline ends. Per germline, CDR1 LGHNT and CDR2 FRNRAP. The DNA for the CDR3 is TGTGCTAGTGGTTTGGGGGACGGTACCTACGAGCAGTACTTC. This codes for CASGLGDGTYEQYF. The whole variable domain, filled in from reference TRBV12-5 and TRBJ2-7, reads DARVTQTPRHKVTEMGQEVTMRCQPILGHNTVFWYRQTMMQGLELLAYFRNRAPLDDSGMPKDRFSAEMPDATLATLKIQPSEPRDSAVYFCASGLGDGTYEQYFGPGTRLTVT.